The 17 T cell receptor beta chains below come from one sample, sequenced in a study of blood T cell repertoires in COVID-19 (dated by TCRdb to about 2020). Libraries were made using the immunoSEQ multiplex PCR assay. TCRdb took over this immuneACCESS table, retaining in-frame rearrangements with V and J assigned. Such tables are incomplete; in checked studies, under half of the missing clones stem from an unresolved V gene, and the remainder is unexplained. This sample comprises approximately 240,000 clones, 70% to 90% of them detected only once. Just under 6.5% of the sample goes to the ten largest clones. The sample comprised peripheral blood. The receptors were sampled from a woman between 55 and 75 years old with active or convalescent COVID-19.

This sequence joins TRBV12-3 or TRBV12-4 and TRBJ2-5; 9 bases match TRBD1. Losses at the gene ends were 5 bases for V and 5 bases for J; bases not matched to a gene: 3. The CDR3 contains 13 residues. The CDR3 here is CASSLGQGETQYF. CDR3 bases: TGTGCCAGCAGTCTTGGACAGGGGGAGACCCAGTACTTC.

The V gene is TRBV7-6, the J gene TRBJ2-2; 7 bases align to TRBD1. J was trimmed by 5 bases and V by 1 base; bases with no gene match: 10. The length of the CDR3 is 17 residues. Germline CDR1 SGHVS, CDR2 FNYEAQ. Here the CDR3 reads CASSLGPTGDLTGELFF. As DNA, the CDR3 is TGTGCCAGCAGCTTAGGACCTACAGGGGATCTAACCGGGGAGCTGTTTTTT.

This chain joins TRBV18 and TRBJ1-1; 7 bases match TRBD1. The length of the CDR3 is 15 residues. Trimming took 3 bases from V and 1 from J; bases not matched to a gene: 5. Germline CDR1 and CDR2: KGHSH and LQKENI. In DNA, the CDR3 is TGTGCCAGCTCACCCAGAACAGGGGAGAACACTGAAGCTTTCTTT. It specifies CASSPRTGENTEAFF.

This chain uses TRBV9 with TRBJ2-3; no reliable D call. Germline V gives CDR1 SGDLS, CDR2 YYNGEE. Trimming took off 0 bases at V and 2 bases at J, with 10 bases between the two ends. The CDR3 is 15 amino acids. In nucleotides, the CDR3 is TGTGCCAGCAGCGTAGCGCTCTACTCCACAGATACGCAGTATTTT. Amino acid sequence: CASSVALYSTDTQYF.

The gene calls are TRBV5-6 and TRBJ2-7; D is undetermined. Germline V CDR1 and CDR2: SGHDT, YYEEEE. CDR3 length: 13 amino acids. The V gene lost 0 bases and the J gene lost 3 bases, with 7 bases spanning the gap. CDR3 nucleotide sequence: TGTGCCAGCAGCTTGGGCCCAGGCTACGAGCAGTACGTC. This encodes CASSLGPGYEQYV.

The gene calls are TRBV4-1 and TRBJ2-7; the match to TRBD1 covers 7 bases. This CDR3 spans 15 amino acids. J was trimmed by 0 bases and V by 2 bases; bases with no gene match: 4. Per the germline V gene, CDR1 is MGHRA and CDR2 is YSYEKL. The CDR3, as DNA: TGCGCCAGCAGCCAAACGACAGGGCGCTCCTACGAGCAGTACTTC. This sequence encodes CASSQTTGRSYEQYF.

CDR3 DNA: TGTGCCAGCAGCTCCTTAGCGGGGGGTGGGGTCTTGGAGCAGTTCTTC. Protein product: CASSSLAGGGVLEQFF. The chain couples TRBV13 to TRBJ2-1; TRBD2 matches 10 bases. CDR1 and CDR2 (germline): PRHDT, FYEKMQ (reference sequence). With 4 bases clipped from V and 10 bases from J, the junction kept 13 bases outside the gene matches. The CDR3 runs 16 residues.

CDR3 loop: CASSLDRQPYSPLHF. CDR3 sequence (DNA): TGTGCCAGCAGCTTGGACAGGCAACCCTATTCACCCCTCCACTTT. The rearrangement uses TRBV7-2 and TRBJ1-6; 7 bases are shared with TRBD1. CDR1 is SGHTA, CDR2 FQGNSA, per germline. Trimming removed 3 bases from V and 8 bases from J; junction bases left unmatched: 7. The length of the CDR3 is 15 residues.

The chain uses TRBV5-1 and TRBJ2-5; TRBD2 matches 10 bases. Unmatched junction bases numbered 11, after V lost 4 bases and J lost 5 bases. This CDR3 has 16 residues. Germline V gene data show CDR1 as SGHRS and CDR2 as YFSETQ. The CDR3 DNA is TGCGCCAGCAGCCCGGGTGCAGCGGGGGGGCCGGAGACCCAGTACTTC. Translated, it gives CASSPGAAGGPETQYF. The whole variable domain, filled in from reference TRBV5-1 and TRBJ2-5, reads KAGVTQTPRYLIKTRGQQVTLSCSPISGHRSVSWYQQTPGQGLQFLFEYFSETQRNKGNFPGRFSGRQFSNSRSEMNVSTLELGDSALYLCASSPGAAGGPETQYFGPGTRLLVL.

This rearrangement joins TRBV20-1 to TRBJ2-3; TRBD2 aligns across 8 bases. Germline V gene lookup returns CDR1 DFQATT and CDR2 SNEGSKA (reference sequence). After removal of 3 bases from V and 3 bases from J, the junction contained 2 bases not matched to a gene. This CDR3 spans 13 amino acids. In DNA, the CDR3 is TGCAGTGCTAGTTCTAGCGGGACAGATACGCAGTATTTT. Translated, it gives CSASSSGTDTQYF.

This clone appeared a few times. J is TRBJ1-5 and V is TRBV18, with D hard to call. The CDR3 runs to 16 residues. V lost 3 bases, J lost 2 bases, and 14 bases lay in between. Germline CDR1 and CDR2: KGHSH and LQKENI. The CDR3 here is CASSPNTPEGNQPQHF. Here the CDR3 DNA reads TGTGCCAGCTCACCTAATACCCCGGAGGGCAATCAGCCCCAGCATTTT.

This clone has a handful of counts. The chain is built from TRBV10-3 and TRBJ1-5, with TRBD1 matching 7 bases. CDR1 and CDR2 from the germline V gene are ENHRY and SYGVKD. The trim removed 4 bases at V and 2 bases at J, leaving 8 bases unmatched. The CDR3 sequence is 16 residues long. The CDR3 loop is CAISAGGRDGNQPQHF. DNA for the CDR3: TGTGCCATCAGTGCAGGGGGAAGGGACGGCAATCAGCCCCAGCATTTT.

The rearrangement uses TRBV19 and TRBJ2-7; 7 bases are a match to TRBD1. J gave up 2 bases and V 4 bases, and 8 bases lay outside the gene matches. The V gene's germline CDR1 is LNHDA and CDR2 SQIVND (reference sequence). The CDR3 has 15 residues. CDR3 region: CASSTATGLTYEQYF. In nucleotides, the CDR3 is TGTGCCAGTAGTACGGCGACAGGGCTAACCTACGAGCAGTACTTC.

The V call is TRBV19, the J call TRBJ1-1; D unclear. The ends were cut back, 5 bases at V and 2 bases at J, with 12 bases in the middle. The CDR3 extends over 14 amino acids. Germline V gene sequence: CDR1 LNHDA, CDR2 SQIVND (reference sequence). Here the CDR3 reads CASSAATGNTEAFF. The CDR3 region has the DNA TGTGCCAGTAGTGCGGCGACCGGAAACACTGAAGCTTTCTTT.

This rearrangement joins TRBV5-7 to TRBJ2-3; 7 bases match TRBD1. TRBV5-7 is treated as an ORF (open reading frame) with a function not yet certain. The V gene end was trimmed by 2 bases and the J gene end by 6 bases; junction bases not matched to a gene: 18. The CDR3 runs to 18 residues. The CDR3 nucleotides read TGTGCCAGCAGCTTTCCAACCGCCATAACAGGGGTCCCCGATACGCAGTATTTT. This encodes CASSFPTAITGVPDTQYF.

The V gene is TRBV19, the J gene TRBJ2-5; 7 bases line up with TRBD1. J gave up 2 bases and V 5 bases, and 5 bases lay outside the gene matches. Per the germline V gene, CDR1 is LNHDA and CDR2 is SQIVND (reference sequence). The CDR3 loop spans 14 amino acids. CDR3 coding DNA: TGTGCCAGTAGTTTCGGGACAGCTCAAGAGACCCAGTACTTC. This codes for CASSFGTAQETQYF.

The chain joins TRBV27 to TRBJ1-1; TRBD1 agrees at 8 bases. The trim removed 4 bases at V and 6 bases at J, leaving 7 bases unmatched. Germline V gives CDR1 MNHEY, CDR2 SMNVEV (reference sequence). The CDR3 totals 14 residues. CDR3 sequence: CASSSGQGGPEAFF. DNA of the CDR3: TGTGCCAGCAGTTCCGGACAGGGCGGCCCTGAAGCTTTCTTT.